The 23 T cell receptor beta chains below all came from one sample that was sequenced in a study of long-term antiretroviral therapy in people with HIV. A v3.0 immunoSEQ assay was performed at survey level. Here immunoSEQ multiplex PCR was the method, and the copy in TCRdb shows in-frame clones only, minus some. The sample yields fewer than 20,000 clones, around 84% seen once. Sequencing used unsorted PBMCs, obtained 0.5 years after starting antiretroviral therapy. Receptors originate from a woman aged 40 to 50 with HIV.

The gene calls are TRBV19 and TRBJ1-5; D may be TRBD1 (5 bases). V lost 1 base, J lost 2 bases, and 12 bases lay in between. CDR1 and CDR2 (germline): LNHDA, SQIVND (reference sequence). The CDR3 extends over 16 amino acids. The CDR3, as DNA: TGTGCCAGTAGTATAGCGGGGCTCCGGGGCAATCAGCCCCAGCATTTT. This codes for CASSIAGLRGNQPQHF.

This clone was picked up a small number of times. The V gene is TRBV27, the J gene TRBJ2-7; 10 bases agree with TRBD2. The CDR3 is 17 residues long. Germline-derived CDR1 and CDR2 are MNHEY and SMNVEV (reference sequence). The trim removed 0 bases at V and 3 bases at J, leaving 8 bases unmatched. The CDR3 reads CASSLSSPASGSYEQYF. CDR3 DNA: TGTGCCAGCAGTTTATCCTCGCCAGCTAGCGGGAGCTACGAGCAGTACTTC.

The V gene is TRBV7-2, the J gene TRBJ2-3; 9 nucleotides match TRBD2. The CDR3 runs to 15 residues. The germline V gene encodes CDR1 SGHTA and CDR2 FQGNSA. V trimming: 10 bases; J trimming: 2 bases; junction bases outside the gene matches: 10. Written as DNA, the CDR3 is TGTGCCACGTCGCCGCTAGCGGGAACCACAGATACGCAGTATTTT. Encoded protein: CATSPLAGTTDTQYF.

The V gene is TRBV7-2, the J gene TRBJ2-1; D not certain. The CDR3 length is 15 residues. Between the trimmed V and J ends, which lost 2 bases and 6 bases, there was a span of 14 bases. Germline loops: CDR1 SGHTA, CDR2 FQGNSA. The CDR3 nucleotides read TGTGCCAGCAGCTTAAATTTGCAGATCCCCAATGAGCAGTTCTTC. Its translation is CASSLNLQIPNEQFF.

The genes are TRBV5-1 and TRBJ1-3, with D unclear. Per germline, CDR1 SGHRS and CDR2 YFSETQ. The CDR3 sequence is 14 residues long. Trimming cost V 4 bases and J 2 bases, with 10 bases left between them. The CDR3 DNA reads TGCGCCAGCAGCGTGGGGAGAGCTGGAAACACCATATATTTT. The encoded protein is CASSVGRAGNTIYF.

The chain carries TRBV25-1 and TRBJ1-4; D remains ambiguous. The CDR3 spans 15 residues. Trimming removed 1 base from V and 7 bases from J, with 13 bases in between. CDR1 and CDR2 (germline): MGHDK, SYGVNS. The CDR3 spells CASSESGRAIEKLFF. The CDR3 coding sequence is TGTGCCAGCAGTGAATCGGGGAGGGCTATTGAAAAACTGTTTTTT.

The rearrangement uses TRBV20-1 and TRBJ1-2; unclear D gene. The V and J ends lost 3 bases and 8 bases respectively, with 10 bases between them. The CDR3 consists of 11 residues. Germline CDR1 is DFQATT and CDR2 is SNEGSKA (reference sequence). The CDR3 nucleotides read TGCAGTGCTAGCCGGGGTCAAGGCTACACCTTC. Translating it yields CSASRGQGYTF.

The chain carries TRBV18 and TRBJ2-5, with 13 nucleotides matching TRBD2. Germline CDR1 and CDR2: KGHSH and LQKENI. This CDR3 contains 16 residues. J gave up 4 bases and V 3 bases, and 5 bases lay outside the gene matches. The CDR3 DNA is TGTGCCAGCTCACCGCGGACTAGCGGGAGTGGAGAGACCCAGTACTTC. This translates into CASSPRTSGSGETQYF.

This clone has only a few counts. The V call is TRBV7-9, the J call TRBJ2-7; D is possibly TRBD2 (5 bases). The CDR3 has 11 residues. V lost 6 bases and J 6 bases, leaving 9 bases between the germline ends. Germline assignment: CDR1 SEHNR and CDR2 FQNEAQ (reference sequence). As DNA, the CDR3 is TGTGCCAGCAGTCTGGCGGGCGAGCAGTACTTC. It is translated as CASSLAGEQYF.

This clone was observed a single time. V gene TRBV20-1 combines with J gene TRBJ2-1; D perhaps matches TRBD2 (6 bases). This CDR3 comprises 11 residues. Germline assignment: CDR1 DFQATT and CDR2 SNEGSKA (reference sequence). Deletions cut 6 bases from V and 7 bases from J, with 10 bases between. The CDR3 region has the DNA TGCAGTGCGGCTAGCGCTAATGAGCAGTTCTTC. Residues: CSAASANEQFF.

The chain combines TRBV21-1 with TRBJ1-5; the table's D call of TRBD1 was not tested on the DNA. TRBV21-1 is a recognized pseudogene. This CDR3 has 14 residues. CDR3 loop: CASSNVQVAQPQHF. For the CDR3, the DNA is TGTGCCAGCAGCAATGTACAGGTGGCACAGCCCCAGCATTTT.

V is TRBV11-2 and J is TRBJ2-5; D is possibly TRBD2 (7 bases). This CDR3 region has 14 residues. Germline V gene lookup returns CDR1 SGHAT and CDR2 FQNNGV. V shed 8 bases and J shed 4 bases, with 17 bases lying between them. CDR3 DNA sequence: TGTGCCAGCCGTCGGGGAGGGGGTTTAGAGACCCAGTACTTC. Protein sequence: CASRRGGGLETQYF. Using reference TRBV11-2 and TRBJ2-5 for the parts outside the CDR3, the full variable domain is EAGVAQSPRYKIIEKRQSVAFWCNPISGHATLYWYQQILGQGPKLLIQFQNNGVVDDSQLPKDRFSAERLKGVDSTLKIQPAKLEDSAVYLCASRRGGGLETQYFGPGTRLLVL.

The chain combines TRBV28 with TRBJ2-1; tentative D call: TRBD2 (7 bases). In germline, CDR1 is MDHEN, CDR2 SYDVKM. Trimming pared 3 bases from V and 1 base from J, leaving 13 bases between. This CDR3 comprises 16 residues. CDR3 DNA sequence: TGTGCCAGCAGTTTGAGGGGAGGGGGGTCCTACAATGAGCAGTTCTTC. As protein: CASSLRGGGSYNEQFF.

The rearrangement joins TRBV4-1 to TRBJ1-2, with 12 nucleotides matching TRBD1. Germline V gives CDR1 MGHRA, CDR2 YSYEKL. The CDR3 has 17 residues. V gave up 0 bases and J gave up 4 bases; unmatched junction bases: 6. CDR3 residues: CASSQDRGTGGVYGYTF. CDR3 nucleotides: TGCGCCAGCAGCCAAGATCGGGGGACAGGGGGCGTCTATGGCTACACCTTC.

The rearrangement joins TRBV6-1 to TRBJ1-2; 7 nucleotides align to TRBD1. CDR3 length equals 14 residues. Per the germline V gene, CDR1 is MNHNS and CDR2 is SASEGT. With 6 bases clipped from V and 0 bases from J, the junction kept 4 bases outside the gene matches. The chain's CDR3 is CASSRDSPNYGYTF. CDR3 DNA sequence: TGTGCCAGCAGCCGGGACAGTCCTAACTATGGCTACACCTTC.

This clone appeared a single time. The V gene is TRBV7-9, the J gene TRBJ2-1; D gene unclear. This CDR3 is 14 amino acids long. With 0 bases removed from V and 0 bases from J, the gap between germline ends came to 3 bases. Germline CDR1 SEHNR, CDR2 FQNEAQ (reference sequence). The CDR3 protein is CASSLASSYNEQFF. The CDR3 coding sequence is TGTGCCAGCAGCTTAGCCAGCTCCTACAATGAGCAGTTCTTC.

The rearrangement joins TRBV27 to TRBJ1-1, with 8 bases matching TRBD1. The germline V gene has CDR1 MNHEY and CDR2 SMNVEV (reference sequence). Trimming took 6 bases from V and 4 from J; bases not matched to a gene: 13. This CDR3 region has 16 residues. For the CDR3, the DNA is TGTGCCAGCAGCTCTCTGGACAGGGAAGAGGGCACTGAAGCTTTCTTT. Its protein product is CASSSLDREEGTEAFF.

V usage is TRBV27 and J usage is TRBJ2-3; TRBD2 matches at 11 bases. This CDR3 comprises 16 residues. J was trimmed by 2 bases and V by 6 bases; bases with no gene match: 7. Germline lookup yields CDR1 MNHEY and CDR2 SMNVEV (reference sequence). The CDR3 region is CASRYLAGGFTDTQYF. DNA for the CDR3: TGTGCCAGCAGATACCTAGCGGGAGGTTTCACAGATACGCAGTATTTT.

This sequence joins TRBV9 and TRBJ2-7; D not certain. V was pared by 3 bases and J by 3 bases, with 7 bases between. The germline CDR1 and CDR2 sequences are SGDLS and YYNGEE. There are 12 residues in the CDR3. The CDR3 coding sequence is TGTGCCAGCAGCGGCAACAGCTACGAGCAGTACTTC. It is translated as CASSGNSYEQYF.

V is TRBV7-2 and J is TRBJ2-7; 11 positions agree with TRBD2. From germline, CDR1 is SGHTA and CDR2 FQGNSA. V shed 5 bases, J shed 3 bases, and the junction held 6 bases outside the gene matches. This CDR3 has 15 residues. CDR3 residues: CASSRTSGSYYEQYF. The DNA of the CDR3 is TGTGCCAGCAGCAGAACTAGCGGGAGTTACTACGAGCAGTACTTC.

This sequence joins TRBV10-3 and TRBJ1-1; D might be TRBD1 (5 bases). Germline lookup yields CDR1 ENHRY and CDR2 SYGVKD. Trimming left V 11 bases short and J 1 base short, with 14 bases between. The CDR3 extends over 13 amino acids. The CDR3 DNA reads TGTGCCGCCCACACAGGAACGAACACTGAAGCTTTCTTT. Its translation: CAAHTGTNTEAFF.

The J gene is TRBJ1-2, the V gene TRBV19, with 10 bases lining up with TRBD1. The CDR3 covers 17 residues. CDR1 and CDR2 from the germline V gene are LNHDA and SQIVND (reference sequence). The junction had 11 bases not matched to a gene; V was cut back by 5 bases and J by 2 bases. The CDR3, as DNA: TGTGCCAGTAGTCCCTACATCTCGGACAGGGGGAACTATGGCTACACCTTC. It specifies CASSPYISDRGNYGYTF.

CDR3 region: CASSLSLLNEQFF. The CDR3 DNA follows: TGTGCCAGCAGCTTATCGCTTCTCAATGAGCAGTTCTTC. The chain couples TRBV7-9 to TRBJ2-1; D unclear. This CDR3 has 13 residues. Trimming stripped 2 bases from V and 6 bases from J, with 8 bases between. In germline, CDR1 is SEHNR, CDR2 FQNEAQ (reference sequence).